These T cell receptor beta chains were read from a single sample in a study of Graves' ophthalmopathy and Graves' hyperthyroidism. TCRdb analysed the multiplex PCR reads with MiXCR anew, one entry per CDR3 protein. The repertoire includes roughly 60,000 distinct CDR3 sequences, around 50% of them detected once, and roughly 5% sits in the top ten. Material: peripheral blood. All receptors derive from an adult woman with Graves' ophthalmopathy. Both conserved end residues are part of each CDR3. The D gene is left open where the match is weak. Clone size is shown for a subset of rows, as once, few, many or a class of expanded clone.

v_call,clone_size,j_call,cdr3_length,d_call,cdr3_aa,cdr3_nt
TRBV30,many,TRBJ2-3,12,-,CAWRDTTDTRYF,TGTGCCTGGAGGGATACCACAGATACGCGGTATTTT
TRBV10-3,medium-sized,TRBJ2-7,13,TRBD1,CAISPGQGDEQYF,TGTGCCATCAGCCCGGGACAGGGAGACGAGCAGTACTTC
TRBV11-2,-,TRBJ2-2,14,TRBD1,CASSPGQGVGELFF,TGTGCCAGCAGCCCGGGGCAGGGGGTCGGGGAGCTGTTTTTT
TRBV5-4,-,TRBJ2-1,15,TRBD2,CASSLVLAGGYEPFF,TGTGCCAGCAGCTTGGTGCTAGCGGGAGGCTATGAGCCGTTCTTC
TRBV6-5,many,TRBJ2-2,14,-,CASSSGSRVGELFF,TGTGCCAGCAGTTCCGGGAGTAGGGTCGGGGAGCTGTTTTTT
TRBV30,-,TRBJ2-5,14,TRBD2,CAWRQTGGGKTQYF,TGTGCCTGGAGACAAACGGGAGGAGGAAAGACCCAGTACTTC
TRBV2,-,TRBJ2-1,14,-,CASSLAQACNEQLF,TGTGCCAGCAGTCTCGCTCAGGCCTGCAATGAGCAGCTCTTC
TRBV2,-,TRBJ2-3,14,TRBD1,CAGRDRSSTDTQYF,TGTGCCGGCAGGGACAGATCTAGCACAGATACGCAGTATTTT
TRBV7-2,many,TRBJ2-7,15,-,CASSLNPSIVYEQYF,TGTGCCAGCAGCTTAAACCCTAGTATCGTATACGAGCAGTACTTC
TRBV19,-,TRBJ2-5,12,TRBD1,CASSGTGVTQYF,TGTGCCAGTAGTGGGACAGGGGTGACCCAGTACTTC
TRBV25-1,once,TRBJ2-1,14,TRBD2,CAWDGTSVYNEQFF,TGTGCCTGGGACGGGACTAGCGTCTACAATGAGCAGTTCTTC
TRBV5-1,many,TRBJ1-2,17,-,CASSLGHTGPLDYGYTF,TGCGCCAGCAGCTTGGGTCACACAGGGCCCCTAGACTATGGCTACACCTTC
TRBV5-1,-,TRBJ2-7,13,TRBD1,CASRLQGAYEQYF,TGCGCCAGCAGATTACAGGGGGCCTACGAGCAGTACTTC
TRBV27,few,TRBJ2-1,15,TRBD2,CASSPVAGRYNEQFF,TGTGCCAGCAGCCCTGTAGCGGGACGATACAATGAGCAGTTCTTC
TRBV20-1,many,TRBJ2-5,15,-,CSARGDTRTAGTQYF,TGCAGTGCTAGAGGGGATACTAGAACGGCTGGGACCCAGTACTTC
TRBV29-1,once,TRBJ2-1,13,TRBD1,CGGSSGGRDTQFF,TGCGGCGGTAGTTCAGGGGGAAGAGATACGCAGTTCTTC
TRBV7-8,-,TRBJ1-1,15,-,CASRPTGTGNTEAFF,TGTGCCAGCAGACCAACAGGGACGGGAAACACTGAAGCTTTCTTT
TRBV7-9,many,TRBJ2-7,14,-,CASSLGGFSYEQYF,TGTGCCAGCAGCTTAGGGGGGTTCTCCTACGAGCAGTACTTC
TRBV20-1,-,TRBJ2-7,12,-,CSAFICGYEQYF,TGCAGTGCTTTCATCTGCGGCTACGAGCAGTACTTC
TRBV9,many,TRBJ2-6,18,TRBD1,CASSLRDSRSSGANVLTF,TGTGCCAGCAGCCTCAGGGACAGTCGAAGCTCTGGGGCCAACGTCCTGACTTTC
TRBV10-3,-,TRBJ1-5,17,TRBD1,CAISPGQVSYSNQPQHF,TGTGCCATCAGCCCGGGACAGGTTAGCTATAGCAATCAGCCCCAGCATTTT
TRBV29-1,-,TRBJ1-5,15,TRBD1,CSVEDGTGALQPQHF,TGCAGCGTTGAAGATGGGACAGGGGCCCTTCAGCCCCAGCATTTT
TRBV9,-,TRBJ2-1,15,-,CASSLRDGNTDTQFF,TGTGCCAGCAGCCTCCGGGACGGAAACACAGATACGCAGTTCTTC
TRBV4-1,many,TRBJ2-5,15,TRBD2,CASSRIGGDQETQYF,TGCGCCAGCAGCCGCATTGGGGGGGACCAAGAGACCCAGTACTTC
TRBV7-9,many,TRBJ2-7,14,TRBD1,CASSRSRDRETYHF,TGTGCCAGCAGCCGCTCCCGGGACAGGGAAACCTACCATTTC
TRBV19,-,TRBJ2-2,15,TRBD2,CASTRGGGNTGEPFF,TGTGCCAGTACCCGGGGGGGGGGGAACACCGGGGAGCCGTTTTTT
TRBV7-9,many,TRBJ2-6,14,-,CASSSGSGANVLTF,TGTGCCAGCAGCTCGGGCTCTGGGGCCAACGTCCTGACTTTC
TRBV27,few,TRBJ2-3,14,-,CATGPLSSTDTQYF,TGTGCCACTGGCCCCCTTTCTAGCACAGATACGCAGTATTTT
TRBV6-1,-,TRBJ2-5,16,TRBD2,CASSERTSGAKETQYF,TGTGCCAGCAGTGAGAGGACTAGCGGGGCCAAAGAGACCCAGTACTTC
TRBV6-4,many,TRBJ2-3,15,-,CASSDGSGSTDTQYF,TGTGCCAGCAGTGACGGGAGCGGGAGCACAGATACGCAGTATTTT
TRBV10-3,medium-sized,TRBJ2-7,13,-,CAISEVGEDEQYF,TGTGCCATCAGTGAGGTGGGGGAAGACGAGCAGTACTTC
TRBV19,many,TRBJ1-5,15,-,CASSAGTAFNQPQHF,TGTGCCAGTAGTGCCGGGACGGCTTTCAATCAGCCCCAGCATTTT
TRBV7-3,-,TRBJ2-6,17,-,CASSLEPQPSGANVLTF,TGTGCCAGCAGCTTGGAACCTCAACCCTCTGGGGCCAACGTCCTGACTTTC
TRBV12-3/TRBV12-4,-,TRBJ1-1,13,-,CASRAAVGLEAFF,TGTGCCAGCAGGGCAGCGGTGGGGCTTGAAGCTTTCTTT
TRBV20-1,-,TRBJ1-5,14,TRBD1,CSAKDRIPNQPQHF,TGCAGTGCCAAGGACAGGATCCCCAATCAGCCGCAGCATTTT
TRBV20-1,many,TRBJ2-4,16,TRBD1,CSARDPGQGTKNIQYF,TGCAGTGCTAGAGACCCGGGACAGGGGACCAAAAACATTCAGTACTTC
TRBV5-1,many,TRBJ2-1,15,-,CASSLQGRSYNEQFF,TGCGCCAGCAGTCTACAGGGAAGGTCCTACAATGAGCAGTTCTTC